These 16 T cell receptor beta chains were sequenced from one sample in a study of CD8+ T cells in alopecia areata. The treatment: oral pan-JAK inhibitor, 5-10 mg twice daily. RNA extraction and reverse transcription yielded cDNA as sequencing template. Measured with immunoSEQ multiplex PCR; TCRdb has only the in-frame clones, and not every one. The sample holds 95,000 to 100,000 clones, 55% to 75% seen once. Sequencing was performed on CD8+ T cells sorted from blood, taken between weeks 55 and 65, from a patient treated with tofacitinib. The receptor set was obtained from a human donor with alopecia areata.

The V call is TRBV19, the J call TRBJ2-7; D is ambiguous. Germline CDR1 is LNHDA and CDR2 is SQIVND (reference sequence). Trimming stripped 5 bases from V and 4 bases from J, with 9 bases between. CDR3 length: 12 residues. The chain's CDR3 is CASSLDGYEQYF. The DNA for the CDR3 is TGTGCCAGTAGTTTGGACGGGTACGAGCAGTACTTC.

This clone was counted between two and nine times. This chain links TRBV5-6 with TRBJ2-5, with no clear D. The V end lost 4 bases, the J end lost 4 bases, and 8 bases lay between the germline ends. The CDR3 runs to 12 residues. Germline V gives CDR1 SGHDT, CDR2 YYEEEE. CDR3 in DNA: TGTGCCAGCAGCGAAGGACGAGAGACCCAGTACTTC. This encodes CASSEGRETQYF. The full variable domain, in which reference TRBV5-6 and TRBJ2-5 provide the parts outside the CDR3, is DAGVTQSPTHLIKTRGQQVTLRCSPKSGHDTVSWYQQALGQGPQFIFQYYEEEERQRGNFPDRFSGHQFPNYSSELNVNALLLGDSALYLCASSEGRETQYFGPGTRLLVL.

The gene calls are TRBV6-1 and TRBJ1-2; D perhaps matches TRBD1 (5 bases). Trimming cost V 11 bases and J 3 bases, with 19 bases left between them. The CDR3 has 14 residues. Germline V gene lookup returns CDR1 MNHNS and CDR2 SASEGT. In nucleotides, the CDR3 is TGTGCCGCGGGGGGTGAGGGAGGGCACTATGGCTACACCTTC. Its translation: CAAGGEGGHYGYTF.

The J gene is TRBJ1-2, the V gene TRBV12-5; D possibly corresponds to TRBD1 (5 bases). Germline values: CDR1 LGHNT, CDR2 FRNRAP. V was shortened by 2 bases and J by 2 bases, with 9 bases between the two germline ends. The CDR3 length is 14 residues. CDR3 sequence (DNA): TGTGCTAGTGGTTTGCTCCCAGGGAACTATGGCTACACCTTC. Translation gives CASGLLPGNYGYTF.

This chain links TRBV7-9 with TRBJ1-2; TRBD1 matches 9 bases. The CDR3 sequence is 13 residues long. The germline V gene has CDR1 SEHNR and CDR2 FQNEAQ (reference sequence). With V trimmed by 4 bases and J by 5 bases, 2 bases remained unmatched. CDR3 bases: TGTGCCAGCAGCTACGGACAGGGGTATGGCTACACCTTC. As protein: CASSYGQGYGYTF.

This chain links TRBV20-1 with TRBJ1-2; no definite D call. This CDR3 spans 10 amino acids. Germline V gives CDR1 DFQATT, CDR2 SNEGSKA (reference sequence). V was pared by 6 bases and J by 4 bases, with 6 bases between. The CDR3 protein is CSAPTYGYTF. The DNA for the CDR3 is TGCAGTGCACCGACCTATGGCTACACCTTC.

The rearrangement links TRBV5-6 to TRBJ2-1; D is uncertain. The CDR3 is 12 amino acids. Germline CDR1 is SGHDT and CDR2 is YYEEEE. V was trimmed by 2 bases and J by 10 bases, leaving 10 bases between them. The CDR3 sequence is CASSLERNEQFF. The DNA for the CDR3 is TGTGCCAGCAGCTTAGAACGGAACGAGCAGTTCTTC.

V is TRBV5-1 and J is TRBJ2-7; TRBD2 is a possible D gene (7 bases). Trimming cost V 4 bases and J 2 bases, with 22 bases left between them. The V gene's germline CDR1 is SGHRS and CDR2 YFSETQ. The length of the CDR3 is 17 residues. The CDR3 loop reads CASSLLGGGWLPYEQYF. CDR3 nucleotides: TGCGCCAGCAGCCTGTTAGGGGGAGGGTGGCTCCCCTACGAGCAGTACTTC. The entire variable domain, with the rest obtained from reference TRBV5-1 and TRBJ2-7, is as follows: KAGVTQTPRYLIKTRGQQVTLSCSPISGHRSVSWYQQTPGQGLQFLFEYFSETQRNKGNFPGRFSGRQFSNSRSEMNVSTLELGDSALYLCASSLLGGGWLPYEQYFGPGTRLTVT.

The chain uses TRBV13 and TRBJ1-6; D ambiguous. This CDR3 comprises 16 residues. V gave up 0 bases and J gave up 10 bases, with 16 bases separating them. Germline V gene lookup returns CDR1 PRHDT and CDR2 FYEKMQ (reference sequence). This chain's CDR3 is CASSLGGSAMASPLHF. The CDR3 DNA sequence: TGTGCCAGCAGCTTAGGGGGTTCGGCGATGGCCTCACCCCTCCACTTT.

The genes are TRBV27 and TRBJ2-7; TRBD2 agrees at 7 bases. This CDR3 is 13 amino acids long. Germline V gene lookup returns CDR1 MNHEY and CDR2 SMNVEV (reference sequence). The V gene end was trimmed by 3 bases and the J gene end by 3 bases; junction bases not matched to a gene: 2. The CDR3 bases are TGTGCCAGCAGTTTTGGCGGGGGCTACGAGCAGTACTTC. It specifies CASSFGGGYEQYF.

The chain carries TRBV29-1 and TRBJ2-5, with D tentatively TRBD1 or TRBD2 (5 bases each). This CDR3 has 14 amino acids. CDR1 and CDR2 (germline): SQVTM, ANQGSEA. V was pared by 3 bases and J by 1 base, with 12 bases between. The CDR3: CSVDPRDGQETQYF. CDR3 nucleotides: TGCAGCGTTGACCCTCGGGACGGCCAAGAGACCCAGTACTTC.

This clone was counted between two and nine times. The rearrangement uses TRBV27 and TRBJ2-3; 7 bases map to TRBD2. The CDR3 length is 15 residues. With V trimmed by 2 bases and J by 8 bases, 10 bases remained unmatched. Germline V gene data show CDR1 as MNHEY and CDR2 as SMNVEV (reference sequence). CDR3 sequence (DNA): TGTGCCAGCAGTTTAAGCGGGACTAACTGGTTTACGCAGTATTTT. Protein: CASSLSGTNWFTQYF.

The chain recombines TRBV14 with TRBJ2-1; D gene uncertain. This CDR3 has 15 residues. The germline gives CDR1 SGHDN, CDR2 FVKESK. V lost 4 bases, J lost 0 bases, and 10 bases lay in between. The CDR3 is CASSRTPHSYNEQFF. For the CDR3, the DNA is TGTGCCAGCAGCCGCACTCCGCACTCCTACAATGAGCAGTTCTTC.

About this clone itself: The sample has other DNA sequences that encode this CDR3 too. The V and J genes are TRBV4-2 and TRBJ1-1; D uncertain. V was shortened by 1 base and J by 8 bases, with 8 bases between the two germline ends. In germline, CDR1 is LGHNA, CDR2 YNFKEQ. CDR3 size: 12 residues. The CDR3 loop is CASSQVAGEAFF. CDR3 sequence (DNA): TGTGCCAGCAGCCAAGTTGCGGGGGAAGCTTTCTTT.

This clone has a single count. The chain recombines TRBV5-1 with TRBJ2-1; D is uncertain. V was clipped by 4 bases and J by 3 bases, with 14 bases between them. CDR1 is SGHRS, CDR2 YFSETQ, per germline. This CDR3 is built from 15 residues. The CDR3 DNA reads TGCGCCAGCAGCCTCCATCGAGAGAGCTACAATGAGCAGTTCTTC. Its protein product is CASSLHRESYNEQFF. The entire variable domain, with the rest obtained from reference TRBV5-1 and TRBJ2-1, is as follows: KAGVTQTPRYLIKTRGQQVTLSCSPISGHRSVSWYQQTPGQGLQFLFEYFSETQRNKGNFPGRFSGRQFSNSRSEMNVSTLELGDSALYLCASSLHRESYNEQFFGPGTRLTVL.

CDR3 protein: CASRDRTSPPGFQYF. CDR3 DNA sequence: TGTGCCAGCCGAGACCGGACTAGCCCCCCGGGGTTCCAGTACTTC. The chain carries TRBV25-1 and TRBJ2-5; 8 positions agree with TRBD2. The V segment lost 8 bases and the J segment 10 bases; nucleotides outside the gene matches: 18. Germline V gives CDR1 MGHDK, CDR2 SYGVNS. CDR3 length: 15 amino acids.